The rows below give T cell receptor beta chains drawn from one sample of a study of cytomegalovirus exposure and HLA in healthy donors. TCRdb's table, derived via immunoSEQ multiplex PCR, lists solely in-frame clones and lacks some. The table shows some 150,000 clones, with 75% to 90% occurring only once. Material for sequencing was PBMCs. The source of these receptors is a woman aged 18-29 years in good health and CMV-seronegative. Each CDR3 is given with its conserved first and last residue. A D gene is named only where the DNA matches it firmly. The listing skips clone size in some rows; elsewhere it reads once, few, many or a size class.

>TRBJ1-1|TRBV9|-|once
TGTGCCAGCAGCGTAGTTAGCAGTCAACACACTGAAGCTTTCTTT
CASSVVSSQHTEAFF
>TRBJ1-5|TRBV5-1|TRBD1|-
TGCGCCAGCAGCGAGGGACAGGGAAGGGATCAGCCCCAGCATTTT
CASSEGQGRDQPQHF
>TRBJ1-4|TRBV19|-|-
TGTGCCAGCCAACCTCAGGGATCCAATGAAAAACTGTTTTTT
CASQPQGSNEKLFF
>TRBJ1-1|TRBV7-3|-|-
TGTGCCAGCAGCCAGGGAACTGAAGCTTTCTTT
CASSQGTEAFF
>TRBJ2-1|TRBV9|TRBD1|-
TGTGCCAGCAGCGCGCTACTCACAGGGGGACGGAATGAGCAGTTCTTC
CASSALLTGGRNEQFF
>TRBJ2-3|TRBV4-1|-|few
TGCGCCAGCAGCCAAGATCTTGCCGGGCCCGGGGTGGATACGCAGTATTTT
CASSQDLAGPGVDTQYF
>TRBJ1-1|TRBV10-1|TRBD1|-
TGCGCCAGCAGTGCCGGACAGGGTGTCGAAGCTTTCTTT
CASSAGQGVEAFF
>TRBJ2-3|TRBV6-4|TRBD2|-
TGTGCCAGCAGTGGGACTAGCGGGGGTACGCAGTATTTT
CASSGTSGGTQYF
>TRBJ2-2|TRBV7-7|TRBD2|-
TGTGCTAGCTCCGCGGGGGGGCACATCGGCGGGGAGCTGTTTTTT
CASSAGGHIGGELFF
>TRBJ1-5|TRBV7-9|-|-
TGTGCCAGCAGCTCACAGGGCCTCAATCAGCCCCAGCATTTT
CASSSQGLNQPQHF
>TRBJ1-3|TRBV30|-|-
TGTGCCTGGAGTGCTGCGGCCGTGAAGTATTTT
CAWSAAAVKYF
>TRBJ1-4|TRBV5-6|TRBD1|-
TGTGCCAGCAGCCCTGGGACAGGGGTTAATGAAAAACTGTTTTTT
CASSPGTGVNEKLFF
>TRBJ2-3|TRBV10-3|-|once
TGTGCCATCAGTGACGGGGGAGGCACAGATACGCAGTATTTT
CAISDGGGTDTQYF
>TRBJ2-3|TRBV27|-|-
TGTGCCAGCAGTTTCAGGGGAGATACGCAGTATTTT
CASSFRGDTQYF
>TRBJ2-1|TRBV6-1|TRBD2|-
TGTGCCAGCAGTGACGCTAGCGGGGGACCCTACAATGAGCAGTTCTTC
CASSDASGGPYNEQFF
>TRBJ1-1|TRBV7-8|-|once
TGTGCCAGCAGCCCGGGACACCTGATGAACACTGAAGCTTTCTTT
CASSPGHLMNTEAFF
>TRBJ1-2|TRBV7-9|-|-
TGTGCCACCGAACGGGGGGTCAATGGCTACACCTTC
CATERGVNGYTF
>TRBJ2-3|TRBV13|-|-
TGTGCCTACGGTGCGGCGGATACGCAGTATTTT
CAYGAADTQYF
>TRBJ1-5|TRBV5-1|TRBD1|once
TGCGCCAGCAGACCCGGGACAGGGGCGGGCAATCAGCCCCAGCATTTT
CASRPGTGAGNQPQHF
>TRBJ2-5|TRBV5-6|-|few
TGTGCCAGCAGCTTTTACAGACAAGAGACCCAGTACTTC
CASSFYRQETQYF
>TRBJ1-1|TRBV6-1|-|-
TGTGCCAGCAGTGAATGGGCAGGGGAGAACACTGAAGCTTTCTTT
CASSEWAGENTEAFF
>TRBJ2-1|TRBV6-5|TRBD2|-
TGTGCCAGCAGTCGGACTAGCACGTACAATGAGCAGTTCTTC
CASSRTSTYNEQFF
>TRBJ1-1|TRBV30|-|-
TGTGCCTGGAGTTCTGGCTCAGGGGACACTGAAGCTTTCTTT
CAWSSGSGDTEAFF
>TRBJ2-5|TRBV7-9|TRBD2|once
TGTGCCAGCAGCTTAGGCCACGTCGGGGGGGGCCAAGAGACCCAGTACTTC
CASSLGHVGGGQETQYF
>TRBJ1-1|TRBV6-5|-|-
TGTGCCAGCAGTTACACGGGTCCGGTCCTATACACTGAAGCTTTCTTT
CASSYTGPVLYTEAFF
>TRBJ2-2|TRBV7-2|-|-
TGTGCCAGCAGCTTGCTTCCCAGGGGAAACACCGGGGAGCTGTTTTTT
CASSLLPRGNTGELFF
>TRBJ1-6|TRBV18|TRBD1|-
TGTGCCAGCTCACGGGACAGATATAATTCACCCCTCCACTTT
CASSRDRYNSPLHF
>TRBJ1-3|TRBV18|-|-
TGTGCCAGCTCGGGCCAGGGATTGAAAGGAAACACCATATATTTT
CASSGQGLKGNTIYF
>TRBJ1-2|TRBV28|-|-
TGTGCCAGCAGTTTAATGGACAGACGCAAGTATGGCTACACCTTC
CASSLMDRRKYGYTF
>TRBJ2-2|TRBV12-5|-|-
TGTGCTAGTGCCCCGACAGGCGGGGAGCTGTTTTTT
CASAPTGGELFF
>TRBJ2-3|TRBV4-2|TRBD2|-
TGTGCCAGCAGCCAAGAAGTGGTAGCGGGGGGGCGGACAGATACGCAGTATTTT
CASSQEVVAGGRTDTQYF
>TRBJ1-1|TRBV5-5|-|-
TGTGCCAGCAGCTTGATGTTAGCTGAAGCTTTCTTT
CASSLMLAEAFF
>TRBJ2-7|TRBV7-6|-|-
TGTGCCAGCAGCTTACAGGAGGGGCCGCACGAGCAGTACTTC
CASSLQEGPHEQYF
>TRBJ2-7|TRBV11-3|-|few
TGTGCCAGCAGCTTAGACCGAGGCGGGGCCAACCCCTCCTACGAGCAGTACTTC
CASSLDRGGANPSYEQYF
>TRBJ1-2|TRBV28|TRBD1|-
TGTGCCAGCAGTTACCGTGGTAGGGGACAGGCGAAAGCCGGCTACACCTTC
CASSYRGRGQAKAGYTF
>TRBJ1-2|TRBV28|TRBD1|once
TGTGCCAGCAGTTTACCAGGGGGTGGCTATGGCTACACCTTC
CASSLPGGGYGYTF
>TRBJ1-3|TRBV20-1|-|-
TGCAGTGCTAGTCGGGACACCATATATTTT
CSASRDTIYF
>TRBJ1-1|TRBV2|TRBD1|-
TGTGCCAGCAGTAATAACCCGGGACAGGCCCTTATGAACACTGAAGCTTTCTTT
CASSNNPGQALMNTEAFF
>TRBJ2-7|TRBV5-1|TRBD1|-
TGCGCCAGCAGCGCACAGGGGGCGCACCTTTTGCAGTACTTC
CASSAQGAHLLQYF
>TRBJ2-5|TRBV27|-|-
TGTGCCAGCAGTTTTCAAACTACAAGGGAGACCCAGTACTTC
CASSFQTTRETQYF
>TRBJ2-7|TRBV5-1|-|-
TGCGCCAGCAGCTTGTGGGTTCGGGGCTACGAGCAGTACTTC
CASSLWVRGYEQYF
>TRBJ1-1|TRBV6-4|-|-
TGTGCCAGCAGTGTAGCGGGGAACACTGAAGCTTTCTTT
CASSVAGNTEAFF
>TRBJ2-1|TRBV28|-|-
TGTGCCAGCAGCTTTAGCGGTGAGCAGTTCTTC
CASSFSGEQFF
>TRBJ1-4|TRBV5-1|TRBD1|-
TGCGCCAGCAGCGCGCTACAGGGGGCGAATGAAAAACTGTTTTTT
CASSALQGANEKLFF
>TRBJ1-2|TRBV6-1|-|-
TGTGCCAGCAGTGAATGGAGGCAAAGCTATGGCTACACCTTC
CASSEWRQSYGYTF
>TRBJ2-1|TRBV27|TRBD2|-
TGTGCCTCCTCCTCGGGGAGGGTCAAAATCTACAATGAGCAGTTCTTC
CASSSGRVKIYNEQFF
>TRBJ1-2|TRBV15|-|-
TGTGCCACCAGCAAACAATTACAGGGTCCCTCGGCTGGCTACACCTTC
CATSKQLQGPSAGYTF
>TRBJ1-1|TRBV6-1|TRBD1|-
TGTGCCAGCAGCCGAGGACAGGGAGGGGCTGAAGCTTTCTTT
CASSRGQGGAEAFF
>TRBJ2-2|TRBV5-1|TRBD2|-
TGCGCCAGCAGCTTGGCGGGACTAGCGGGGACCGGGGAGCTGTTTTTT
CASSLAGLAGTGELFF
>TRBJ1-1|TRBV5-6|TRBD1|few
TGTGCCAGCAGCACTAATTATTTGGAGGGGGCAAATGAAGCTTTCTTT
CASSTNYLEGANEAFF
>TRBJ2-7|TRBV6-1|-|few
TGTGCCAGCAGTGAAGCTTCGAGTAGTTTAAGCTACGAGCAGTACTTC
CASSEASSSLSYEQYF
>TRBJ1-2|TRBV10-3|-|-
TGTGCCATCAGCCGAGATCCCACAGGGACGGAGAGCTACACCTTC
CAISRDPTGTESYTF
>TRBJ2-3|TRBV6-1|TRBD2|-
TGTGCCAGCAGTGAACTCCCCGGGCGGGGGGGAACAGATACGCAGTATTTT
CASSELPGRGGTDTQYF